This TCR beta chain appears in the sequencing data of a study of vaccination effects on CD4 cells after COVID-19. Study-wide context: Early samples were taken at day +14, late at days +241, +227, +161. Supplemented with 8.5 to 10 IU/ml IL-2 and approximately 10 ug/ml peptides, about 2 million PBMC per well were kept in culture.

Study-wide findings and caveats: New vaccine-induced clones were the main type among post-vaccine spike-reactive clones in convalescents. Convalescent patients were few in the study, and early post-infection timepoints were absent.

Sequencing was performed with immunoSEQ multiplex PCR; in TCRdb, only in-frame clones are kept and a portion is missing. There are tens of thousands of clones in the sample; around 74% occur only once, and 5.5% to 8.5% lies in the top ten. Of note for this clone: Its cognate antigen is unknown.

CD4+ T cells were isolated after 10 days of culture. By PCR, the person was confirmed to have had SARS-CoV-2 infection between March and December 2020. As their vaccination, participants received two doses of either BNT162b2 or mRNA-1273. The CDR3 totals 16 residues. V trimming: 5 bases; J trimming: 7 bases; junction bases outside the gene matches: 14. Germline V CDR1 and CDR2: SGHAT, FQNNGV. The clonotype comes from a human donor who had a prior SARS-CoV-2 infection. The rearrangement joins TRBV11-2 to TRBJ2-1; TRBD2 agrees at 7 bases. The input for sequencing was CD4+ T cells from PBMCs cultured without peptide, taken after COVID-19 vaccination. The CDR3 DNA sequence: TGTGCCAGCAGCGGAAAACTAGCGCCTAAGGGGAATGAGCAGTTCTTC. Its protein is CASSGKLAPKGNEQFF.